The 12 T cell receptor beta chains reported below all come from one sample, sequenced in a study of blood T cell repertoires in COVID-19 (dated by TCRdb to about 2020). Library preparation employed the immunoSEQ multiplex PCR assay. Imported from immuneACCESS, the table was reduced by TCRdb to in-frame sequences with V and J called. These copies leave out some clones; in studies compared against another copy, an unresolved V gene accounts for under half, and the cause of the remainder is not known. Recorded for this sample are some 400,000 clones; about 87% of them occurred a single time. The ten largest clones capture approximately 1.3% of the sample. The material sequenced was PBMCs or T cells enriched from blood (not recorded which). The receptors come from a man under 40 who had recovered from COVID-19.

This clone was counted a single time. Germline and junction disagree at one end, which may indicate a read error. The chain is built from TRBV6-1 and TRBJ2-5; TRBD2 aligns across 8 bases. This CDR3 has 14 residues. Germline CDR1 and CDR2: MNHNS and SASEGT. The DNA of the CDR3 is TGTGCCAGCAGCGAAGTAGCGGGGAGGGAGACCCAGTACTTC. It specifies CASSEVAGRETQYF.

V is TRBV7-6 and J is TRBJ1-1; possible D gene TRBD1, 6 bases. Germline loops: CDR1 SGHVS, CDR2 FNYEAQ. The V and J ends lost 5 bases and 5 bases respectively, with 12 bases between them. The CDR3 is made up of 13 amino acids. CDR3 bases: TGTGCCAGCAGCCCCCGGACAGCAACTGAAGCTTTCTTT. It codes for CASSPRTATEAFF.

The chain links TRBV27 to TRBJ2-7; tentatively, D is TRBD1 (5 bases). This CDR3 comprises 12 residues. Germline-derived CDR1 and CDR2 are MNHEY and SMNVEV (reference sequence). The germline V and J ends were trimmed by 2 bases and 4 bases, with 6 bases remaining between them. CDR3 region: CASSLQGYEQYF. CDR3 nucleotides: TGTGCCAGCAGTTTACAGGGTTACGAGCAGTACTTC.

The J gene is TRBJ2-7, the V gene TRBV10-3; no clear D gene. In germline, CDR1 is ENHRY, CDR2 SYGVKD. This CDR3 region has 12 residues. With 10 bases removed from V and 2 bases from J, the gap between germline ends came to 12 bases. CDR3 region: CATSPVAYEQYF. The CDR3 DNA sequence: TGTGCCACCTCCCCGGTCGCCTACGAGCAGTACTTC.

The J gene is TRBJ2-1, the V gene TRBV7-2; TRBD2 agrees at 8 bases. Germline values: CDR1 SGHTA, CDR2 FQGNSA. The CDR3 totals 16 residues. V lost 1 base to trimming and J lost 1 base; unmatched junction nucleotides: 3. DNA for the CDR3: TGTGCCAGCAGCTTAGACGGGACTAGATCCTACAATGAGCAGTTCTTC. It yields the protein CASSLDGTRSYNEQFF.

The chain recombines TRBV19 with TRBJ1-5, with D tentatively TRBD1 (5 bases). CDR1 is LNHDA and CDR2 is SQIVND in the germline V gene (reference sequence). The CDR3 is 15 amino acids. The V and J ends lost 4 bases and 4 bases respectively, with 14 bases between them. CDR3 region: CASSTTGLLNQPQHF. CDR3 DNA: TGTGCCAGTAGTACCACGGGACTGCTAAATCAGCCCCAGCATTTT. The whole variable domain, filled in from reference TRBV19 and TRBJ1-5, reads DGGITQSPKYLFRKEGQNVTLSCEQNLNHDAMYWYRQDPGQGLRLIYYSQIVNDFQKGDIAEGYSVSREKKESFPLTVTSAQKNPTAFYLCASSTTGLLNQPQHFGDGTRLSIL.

This clone was seen only a few times. The genes are TRBV12-5 and TRBJ1-6, with TRBD1 as a possible D gene (6 bases). V lost 4 bases, J lost 9 bases, and 13 bases lay in between. Germline V gene sequence: CDR1 LGHNT, CDR2 FRNRAP. The CDR3 runs to 14 residues. The CDR3 here is CASGSRDKGSPLHF. The CDR3 nucleotides are TGTGCTAGTGGTTCCCGGGACAAAGGTTCACCCCTCCACTTT.

The chain has TRBV5-1 and TRBJ1-2; possibly TRBD1 for D (5 bases). CDR3 length: 14 residues. Per the germline V gene, CDR1 is SGHRS and CDR2 is YFSETQ. Between the trimmed V and J ends, which lost 0 bases and 4 bases, there was a span of 10 bases. In DNA, the CDR3 is TGCGCCAGCAGCTTGGAGTGGGGCAGCTATGGCTACACCTTC. Translation gives CASSLEWGSYGYTF.

This chain joins TRBV19 and TRBJ2-7; 9 bases match TRBD2. The length of the CDR3 is 15 residues. The germline CDR1 and CDR2 sequences are LNHDA and SQIVND (reference sequence). V trimming: 7 bases; J trimming: 5 bases; junction bases outside the gene matches: 12. In DNA form, the CDR3 reads TGTGCCAGTACCGACGGAGCGGGGGGTATCCACGAGCAGTACTTC. It translates to CASTDGAGGIHEQYF.

This rearrangement joins TRBV2 to TRBJ1-2, with 7 bases that match TRBD1. This CDR3 spans 13 amino acids. V shed 6 bases and J 4 bases; nucleotides not matched to a gene: 5. Germline CDR1 is SNHLY and CDR2 is FYNNEI. Here the CDR3 DNA reads TGTGCCAGCAGCCCAGGGGGTCCCTATGGCTACACCTTC. The encoded protein is CASSPGGPYGYTF.

The chain is built from TRBV19 and TRBJ1-6; 7 bases fit TRBD1. Germline assignment: CDR1 LNHDA and CDR2 SQIVND (reference sequence). V dropped 6 bases and J dropped 8; count of bases not matched to a gene: 10. This CDR3 region has 15 residues. The CDR3 protein is CASSMGGRGYSPLHF. The CDR3 nucleotides read TGTGCCAGTAGCATGGGGGGCAGGGGGTATTCACCCCTCCACTTT.

This rearrangement joins TRBV2 to TRBJ1-5; 7 bases agree with TRBD1. This CDR3 contains 14 residues. V gave up 7 bases and J gave up 3 bases; unmatched junction bases: 6. Germline-derived CDR1 and CDR2 are SNHLY and FYNNEI. CDR3 coding DNA: TGTGCCAGCATCTTCGACAGGGCCAATCAGCCCCAGCATTTT. This encodes CASIFDRANQPQHF.